The following is a T cell receptor (beta chain) sequence with its context. The data stem from a study of CD8 T cells in Susac syndrome. Germline V gives CDR1 SQVTM, CDR2 ANQGSEA. V dropped 6 bases and J dropped 2; count of bases not matched to a gene: 3. The CDR3 spans 13 residues. It was with random hexamers that 0.5 to 1 ug RNA was reverse transcribed. MiXCR, run by TCRdb on the immunoSEQ multiplex PCR reads, gives a single entry per CDR3 protein. Seen here are some 130,000 distinct CDR3 sequences, about 95% observed once, and the top ten hold roughly 0.11%. The sequenced sample consisted of CD4+ T cells from PBMCs. The clonotype originates from a human donor in good health. This sequence joins TRBV29-1 and TRBJ1-1, with 10 positions matching TRBD1. CDR3 protein: CSVRTGGNTEAFF. The CDR3 DNA reads TGCAGCGTGAGGACAGGGGGAAACACTGAAGCTTTCTTT.